This record concerns one TCR beta chain sequence. This clonotype was recorded many times. No antigen is known for it. No base qualities exist here, and no much larger clone lies one base off it. Library creation used RACE. The reads were generated on a NextSeq 500. Library preparation attached unique molecular identifiers to individual cDNA molecules for quantitative, reproducible TCR counting. For every blood RNA sample, sequencing covered both the TCR alpha and TCR beta chains. Per the original workflow: A median of about 87,000 TCRs per sample was observed, with a range of about 20,000 to 700,000. V, J and CDR3 annotation of the TCR reads was performed with the Decombinator software suite. For PS versus PT1 abundance plots, all samples were subsampled to the same number of TCRs (28,000). TCRs were defined as expanded if absent before sensitization and observed at least eight times at the 2-week time point. TCRdb cleaned the public reads at Q25 with fastp, built clones with MiXCR and kept in-frame beta chains. Rows with a matching CDR3 protein are joined into one entry that keeps the most common DNA and genes. The V and J calls shown here were made by TCRdb, not taken from the authors' results. The table for this sample lists over 55,000 distinct CDR3 sequences; roughly 10% of them were counted only once. Roughly 1.4% of the sample is in the top ten clones.

The germline V gene yields SGHAT for CDR1 and FQNNGV for CDR2. Trimming leaves V shorter by 2 bases and J shorter by 2 bases, with the junction holding 6 bases beyond the gene matches. The CDR3 contains 16 residues, cysteine and phenylalanine counted. Left in the record is the CDR3 DNA by itself, 48 bases read in frame from the first base. This sample stems from a study of human T cells and chemical hapten exposure listed by TCRdb under 2021. A note on the overall study: For sensitization, 2% DPC in acetone was applied to a roughly 2 cm by roughly 2 cm area of upper inner arm skin. Throughout the approximately 25-week study period, patients were also given weekly therapeutic DPC doses on the scalp. Patch testing was done on the upper back using Finn chambers containing 0.01% DPC, and results were scored after 6 days according to International Contact Dermatitis Research Group standards. Patient blood was sampled pre-sensitization (week 0) and at 2, 6 and about 24 weeks after DPC sensitization. Alopecia areata with under or over 50% scalp involvement, alopecia totalis and alopecia universalis were represented in the patient cohort, which was mostly female. For TCR sequencing, blood came from some 31 alopecia patients at anywhere from one to four time points (pre-sensitization, 2, 6 and 24 weeks). Libraries were pooled for sequencing, and per-sample TCR yields varied mainly because of small differences in library volumes within the pool. Peripheral blood TCR repertoire changes were tracked in vivo in alopecia patients during primary and secondary sensitization to the hapten diphenylcyclopropenone (DPC).

General findings and caveats noted by the study authors: After repeated subsampling, changes were observed in the strength of the expansion versus patch-test correlation and in the threshold at which the correlation became significant. Patch test score was positively correlated with the number of PT1 expanded TCRs, with significance at thresholds 8, 16 and 32 but not at 4. Compared with pre-sensitization or healthy control sets, expanded TCRs formed significantly more large CDR3 similarity clusters, which is consistent with antigen-driven responses. DPC sensitization did not change the number of TCRs with a frequency above 1 in 1000, and there was no evidence of changes in global repertoire structure. Alopecia, a presumed autoimmune disease, was present in all patients, so the immune response of the patients might differ from that of healthy individuals.

In light of the paper, this sample's time point label describes: patch test 3, about 24 weeks after DPC sensitization. Read against the paper, the sample's treatment or condition label means: therapeutic diphenylcyclopropenone sensitization with weekly scalp DPC. At every patch-test visit, the blood draw took place before the patch test was put on. To be eligible, patients had to be aged 18 to 70, diagnosed with alopecia and judged suitable for DPC therapy, while pregnant patients were excluded. Unfractionated whole blood was collected in Tempus Blood RNA tubes, and total RNA was extracted from that blood.

The sequence joins TRBV11-2 to TRBJ2-1, with TRBD2 matching 7 junction bases. This specimen consisted of whole blood, obtained in connection with sensitization to the hapten diphenylcyclopropenone (DPC). The receptor was isolated from a woman aged 45 to 65 with alopecia areata. Some clones in this sample may be carry-over from other donors' samples. The nucleotide sequence reads TGTGCCAGCAGCTTATCTCGGCGGGGGACCTACAATGAGCAGTTCTTC. Its protein reads: CASSLSRRGTYNEQFF.